What follows is one TCR beta chain and its context. This sample stems from a study of blood T cell repertoires in COVID-19. Looked up from germline, CDR1 is KGHDR and CDR2 is SFDVKD. The CDR3 is 13 amino acids. V lost 5 bases to trimming and J lost 1 base; unmatched junction nucleotides: 0. Clones were read by immunoSEQ multiplex PCR, and TCRdb kept only the in-frame ones, dropping some. The data contain some 70,000 clones, more than 75% of them singletons. The receptor's source is a middle-aged man with active COVID-19. V and J are TRBV24-1 and TRBJ2-5, with 7 bases identical to TRBD1. Sequenced input: peripheral blood. The CDR3 sequence is CATSAGGQETQYF. CDR3 nucleotides: TGTGCCACCAGTGCAGGGGGCCAAGAGACCCAGTACTTC.